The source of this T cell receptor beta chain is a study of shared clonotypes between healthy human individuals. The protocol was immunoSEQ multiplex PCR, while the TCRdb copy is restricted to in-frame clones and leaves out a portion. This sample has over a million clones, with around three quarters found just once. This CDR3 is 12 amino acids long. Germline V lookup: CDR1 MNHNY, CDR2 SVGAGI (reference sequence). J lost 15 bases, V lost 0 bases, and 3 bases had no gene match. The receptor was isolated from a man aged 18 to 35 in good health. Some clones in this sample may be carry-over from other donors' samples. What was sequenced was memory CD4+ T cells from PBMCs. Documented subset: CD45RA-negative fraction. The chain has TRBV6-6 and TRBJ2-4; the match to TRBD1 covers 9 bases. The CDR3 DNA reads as TGTGCCAGCAGTTACTCTCCGGGACAGGGGTACTTC. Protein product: CASSYSPGQGYF.